The 28 T cell receptor beta chains below all came from one sample that was sequenced in a study of blood T cell repertoires in COVID-19. TCRdb's table, derived via immunoSEQ multiplex PCR, lists solely in-frame clones and lacks some. The sample lists 45,000 to 65,000 clones, 70% to 85% occurring once. Input material: peripheral blood. The source of these receptors is a man aged 55-75 years with acute or convalescent COVID-19.

This clone occurred once. The rearrangement links TRBV25-1 to TRBJ2-2, with 7 bases fitting TRBD1. This CDR3 is built from 16 residues. The trim removed 4 bases at V and 6 bases at J, leaving 11 bases unmatched. The germline V gene has CDR1 MGHDK and CDR2 SYGVNS. CDR3 bases: TGTGCCAGCAGTGCAGGGGGTCAGCCGGGCGCCGGGGAGCTGTTTTTT. Residues: CASSAGGQPGAGELFF.

This clone was observed once. CDR3 sequence reads: CAKYPDRSSTDTQYF. CDR3 sequence (DNA): TGTGCCAAGTACCCGGACAGGTCGAGCACAGATACGCAGTATTTT. V usage is TRBV21-1 and J usage is TRBJ2-3; the table gives TRBD1 as D, unverified against the DNA. TRBV21-1 is termed a pseudogene. The CDR3 sequence is 15 residues long.

The chain couples TRBV19 to TRBJ1-2; no firm D call. Germline CDR1 is LNHDA and CDR2 is SQIVND (reference sequence). The CDR3 consists of 13 residues. V lost 6 bases and J lost 0, with 8 bases in between. CDR3 coding DNA: TGTGCCAGTAGCCGAGGGACTAACTATGGCTACACCTTC. It codes for CASSRGTNYGYTF.

V gene TRBV5-6 combines with J gene TRBJ2-5, with TRBD2 matching 11 bases. The CDR3 is 15 amino acids. CDR1 and CDR2 (germline): SGHDT, YYEEEE. V lost 4 bases, J lost 5 bases, and 7 bases stayed unmatched. The CDR3 DNA is TGTGCCAGCAGCGATAGCGGGGGGGCTCGGGAGACCCAGTACTTC. Translating it yields CASSDSGGARETQYF.

This clone appeared once. This chain joins TRBV6-5 and TRBJ1-6; 9 bases are shared with TRBD1. The V segment lost 7 bases and the J segment 9 bases; nucleotides outside the gene matches: 7. Germline CDR1 and CDR2: MNHEY and SVGAGI. The length of the CDR3 is 14 residues. The CDR3 region is CASNQDRGGSPLHF. In nucleotides, the CDR3 is TGTGCCAGCAATCAGGACAGGGGTGGTTCACCCCTCCACTTT.

The chain joins TRBV6-5 to TRBJ1-3, with TRBD1 as a possible D gene (5 bases). Deletions cut 8 bases from V and 4 bases from J, with 9 bases between. CDR3 size: 12 residues. Germline CDR1 reads MNHEY; CDR2 reads SVGAGI. This CDR3 is CASGTLGNTIYF. In DNA form, the CDR3 reads TGTGCCAGCGGGACTTTAGGAAACACCATATATTTT.

This chain connects TRBV24-1 to TRBJ1-6, with TRBD1 identical over 8 bases. Trimming removed 12 bases from V and 5 bases from J; junction bases left unmatched: 8. This CDR3 is built from 14 residues. The germline V gene has CDR1 KGHDR and CDR2 SFDVKD. CDR3 coding DNA: TGTGCCGCCCAATCGGGACAGGATAATTCACCCCTCCACTTT. Translating gives CAAQSGQDNSPLHF.

The chain is built from TRBV29-1 and TRBJ2-7; 11 bases match TRBD2. The V gene end was trimmed by 4 bases and the J gene end by 4 bases; junction bases not matched to a gene: 3. This CDR3 region has 13 residues. CDR1 is SQVTM, CDR2 ANQGSEA, per germline. CDR3 in DNA: TGCAGCGTTGTTCCTAGCGGGGGGTACGAGCAGTACTTC. This translates into CSVVPSGGYEQYF.

The chain recombines TRBV2 with TRBJ1-5, with TRBD1 matching 9 bases. This CDR3 comprises 14 residues. V shed 5 bases, J shed 3 bases, and the junction held 2 bases outside the gene matches. The V gene's germline CDR1 is SNHLY and CDR2 FYNNEI. CDR3 residues: CASSRTGANQPQHF. CDR3 DNA sequence: TGTGCCAGCAGTCGGACAGGGGCCAATCAGCCCCAGCATTTT.

This clone was counted between two and nine times. The rearrangement links TRBV4-1 to TRBJ2-2, with TRBD2 identical over 7 bases. Germline CDR1 MGHRA, CDR2 YSYEKL. The CDR3 covers 18 residues. After removal of 0 bases from V and 0 bases from J, the junction contained 7 bases not matched to a gene. The DNA for the CDR3 is TGCGCCAGCAGCCAAGATGTATTTCGGGGGGCGAACACCGGGGAGCTGTTTTTT. It specifies CASSQDVFRGANTGELFF.

The rearrangement joins TRBV5-5 to TRBJ1-5; D remains unclear. V lost 5 bases, J lost 3 bases, and 15 bases lay in between. This CDR3 is built from 15 residues. From germline, CDR1 is SGHKS and CDR2 YYEKEE (reference sequence). In nucleotides, the CDR3 is TGTGCCAGCAGGAGAGGGCTGATCGTCAATCAGCCCCAGCATTTT. Residues: CASRRGLIVNQPQHF.

This chain links TRBV29-1 with TRBJ1-1, with a possible D match to TRBD1 (6 bases). The V gene lost 6 bases and the J gene lost 5 bases, with 13 bases spanning the gap. Looked up from germline, CDR1 is SQVTM and CDR2 is ANQGSEA. The CDR3 sequence is 12 residues long. The CDR3 loop is CSVRTAGTEAFF. For the CDR3, the DNA is TGCAGCGTCCGGACAGCGGGGACTGAAGCTTTCTTT.

The rearrangement uses TRBV29-1 and TRBJ2-1; D not resolved. CDR1 is SQVTM, CDR2 ANQGSEA, per germline. The CDR3 totals 12 residues. Trimming removed 2 bases at V and 3 bases at J, with 5 bases between. The CDR3 reads CSVESSYNEQFF. The CDR3, as DNA: TGCAGCGTTGAATCCAGCTACAATGAGCAGTTCTTC.

This clone was counted a few times. The J gene is TRBJ1-1, the V gene TRBV12-3 or TRBV12-4; D may be TRBD1 (6 bases). V gave up 3 bases and J gave up 7 bases, with 12 bases separating them. The CDR3 has 13 amino acids. The CDR3, as DNA: TGTGCCAGCAGTTTCGAGGGCAGGGGTGAAGCTTTCTTT. Encoded protein: CASSFEGRGEAFF.

The chain carries TRBV10-3 and TRBJ2-3, with D tentatively TRBD2 (7 bases). Trimming pared 6 bases from V and 2 bases from J, leaving 12 bases between. The germline V gene has CDR1 ENHRY and CDR2 SYGVKD. The CDR3 is 14 amino acids. Written as DNA, the CDR3 is TGTGCCATCAGAGGGGGACTACCCACAGATACGCAGTATTTT. Amino acids: CAIRGGLPTDTQYF.

This clone was recorded once. The chain uses TRBV7-3 and TRBJ2-3, with D perhaps TRBD2 (5 bases). The CDR3 extends over 13 amino acids. Trimming stripped 5 bases from V and 6 bases from J, with 12 bases between. Germline CDR1 is SGHTA and CDR2 is FQGTGA. This chain's CDR3 is CASSRGAADTQYF. The CDR3, as DNA: TGTGCCAGCAGCCGGGGAGCAGCCGATACGCAGTATTTT.

This chain joins TRBV4-2 and TRBJ1-4, with D unresolved. V was clipped by 0 bases and J by 7 bases, with 21 bases between them. Germline V gene data show CDR1 as LGHNA and CDR2 as YNFKEQ. The CDR3 consists of 18 residues. The CDR3 region is CASSQEPSRGGWVEKLFF. CDR3 nucleotide sequence: TGTGCCAGCAGCCAAGAGCCTTCCCGGGGAGGTTGGGTTGAAAAACTGTTTTTT.

The J gene is TRBJ1-2, the V gene TRBV19, with 7 bases identical to TRBD1. Trimming cost V 4 bases and J 8 bases; bases outside gene matches: 16. CDR1 is LNHDA, CDR2 SQIVND, per germline (reference sequence). The CDR3 totals 16 residues. The CDR3 sequence is CASSKSGTASQRGYTF. The CDR3 DNA reads TGTGCCAGTAGTAAGTCCGGGACAGCCTCACAGAGAGGCTACACCTTC. Combining the CDR3 with reference TRBV19 and TRBJ1-2 gives the whole variable domain DGGITQSPKYLFRKEGQNVTLSCEQNLNHDAMYWYRQDPGQGLRLIYYSQIVNDFQKGDIAEGYSVSREKKESFPLTVTSAQKNPTAFYLCASSKSGTASQRGYTFGSGTRLTVV.

This clone appeared a few times. This chain uses TRBV5-1 with TRBJ1-4; 7 positions agree with TRBD1. The CDR3 is made up of 16 amino acids. J was trimmed by 5 bases and V by 0 bases; bases with no gene match: 7. Germline CDR1 is SGHRS and CDR2 is YFSETQ. This chain's CDR3 is CASSLEAQGLNEKLFF. CDR3 nucleotides: TGCGCCAGCAGCTTGGAGGCACAGGGGTTGAATGAAAAACTGTTTTTT.

This clone appeared once. V usage is TRBV3-1 (or the pseudogene TRBV3-2) and J usage is TRBJ1-1; 8 bases match TRBD1. The CDR3 consists of 13 residues. Per germline, CDR1 LGHDT and CDR2 YNNKEL (reference sequence). The J segment lost 8 bases and the V segment lost 2 bases, leaving 4 bases of the junction unmatched. CDR3 sequence (DNA): TGTGCCAGCAGCCAACTTACAGGGGGGGAAGCTTTCTTT. Its translation: CASSQLTGGEAFF.

This sequence joins TRBV5-1 and TRBJ1-3, with D hard to call. Germline lookup yields CDR1 SGHRS and CDR2 YFSETQ. This CDR3 has 14 amino acids. V lost 0 bases and J lost 4, with 8 bases in between. CDR3 protein: CASSLERGGNTIYF. In DNA, the CDR3 is TGCGCCAGCAGCTTGGAGCGAGGGGGAAACACCATATATTTT.

In its sample, this clone was seen once. V gene TRBV24-1 combines with J gene TRBJ2-1; TRBD1 agrees at 7 bases. This CDR3 is built from 13 residues. Looked up from germline, CDR1 is KGHDR and CDR2 is SFDVKD. V dropped 3 bases and J dropped 8; count of bases not matched to a gene: 3. The CDR3 nucleotides read TGTGCCACCAGTGATACGGACAGGTATGAGCAGTTCTTC. Amino acid sequence: CATSDTDRYEQFF.

The chain employs TRBV6-2 or TRBV6-3 and TRBJ2-1; tentatively, D is TRBD2 (6 bases). The germline gives CDR1 MNHEY, CDR2 SVGEGT. V lost 6 bases, J lost 0 bases, and 12 bases lay in between. CDR3 length: 15 residues. CDR3 in amino acids: CASSLRGDSYNEQFF. The CDR3 DNA reads TGTGCCAGCAGCCTTCGCGGGGACTCCTACAATGAGCAGTTCTTC.

The chain uses TRBV18 and TRBJ2-2; the match to TRBD2 covers 9 bases. Germline V CDR1 and CDR2: KGHSH, LQKENI. J was trimmed by 1 base and V by 6 bases; bases with no gene match: 3. CDR3 length: 15 residues. The CDR3 spells CASSVAGENTGELFF. The CDR3 DNA reads as TGTGCCAGCTCGGTAGCGGGGGAGAACACCGGGGAGCTGTTTTTT.

This clone has just a few counts. The chain couples TRBV11-2 to TRBJ2-3, with 13 bases that match TRBD2. The V and J ends lost 5 bases and 14 bases, in that order; junction bases with no gene match: 7. This CDR3 comprises 13 residues. Germline values: CDR1 SGHAT, CDR2 FQNNGV. Here the CDR3 reads CASSPGLAGRSYF. CDR3 nucleotides: TGTGCCAGCAGCCCGGGACTAGCGGGGAGGTCGTATTTT.

The V and J genes are TRBV7-3 and TRBJ2-5; perhaps TRBD2 as D (5 bases). CDR1 and CDR2 (germline): SGHTA, FQGTGA. The germline V and J ends were trimmed by 0 bases and 4 bases, with 12 bases remaining between them. The CDR3 sequence is 15 residues long. The CDR3 sequence is CASSLTGTRGETQYF. CDR3 DNA: TGTGCCAGCAGCTTAACGGGAACCCGGGGAGAGACCCAGTACTTC.

The V and J genes are TRBV27 and TRBJ1-2; D might be TRBD1 (5 bases). CDR3 length: 13 amino acids. Trimming took 4 bases from V and 6 from J, leaving 12 bases between them. Germline V gene sequence: CDR1 MNHEY, CDR2 SMNVEV (reference sequence). The CDR3 is CASSYIRGDGYTF. The CDR3 DNA is TGTGCCAGCAGTTATATCCGGGGGGATGGCTACACCTTC.

The chain couples TRBV19 to TRBJ1-2; D remains unclear. The length of the CDR3 is 16 residues. Looked up from germline, CDR1 is LNHDA and CDR2 is SQIVND (reference sequence). V dropped 6 bases and J dropped 7 bases, with 24 bases sitting between them. The chain's CDR3 is CASRINAPSSLSGYTF. DNA for the CDR3: TGTGCCAGTAGGATAAACGCACCTTCCTCCCTATCTGGCTACACCTTC.